The TCR beta chain described here comes from a study of shared clonotypes between healthy human individuals. In the study overall: Researchers assigned three CD4 naive, three CD4 memory, two CD8 naive and one CD8 memory plate to each donor. Broader study findings: Sampling involved blood alone; tissue repertoires likely differ. Relative to memory subsets, naive subsets generally showed larger estimated richness.

Points on this clone: Antigen specificity is unknown.

V was shortened by 3 bases and J by 1 base, with 6 bases between the two germline ends. The CDR3 runs 14 residues. Looked up from germline, CDR1 is MDHEN and CDR2 is SYDVKM. Assay used: immunoSEQ multiplex PCR; TCRdb lists only in-frame clones, some missing. Found here are 2.3 million or so clones, more than 85% of them singletons; the top ten hold about 0.39%. The rearrangement uses TRBV28 and TRBJ2-2; D not resolved. This TCR derives from a man in his late teens or twenties in good health. Some clones in this sample may be carry-over from other donors' samples. The sequenced sample consisted of naive CD4+ T cells from PBMCs. Sample subset: CD45RA+ positively selected. The CDR3 loop is CASSFQRNTGELFF. Written as DNA, the CDR3 is TGTGCCAGCAGTTTTCAGAGGAACACCGGGGAGCTGTTTTTT.